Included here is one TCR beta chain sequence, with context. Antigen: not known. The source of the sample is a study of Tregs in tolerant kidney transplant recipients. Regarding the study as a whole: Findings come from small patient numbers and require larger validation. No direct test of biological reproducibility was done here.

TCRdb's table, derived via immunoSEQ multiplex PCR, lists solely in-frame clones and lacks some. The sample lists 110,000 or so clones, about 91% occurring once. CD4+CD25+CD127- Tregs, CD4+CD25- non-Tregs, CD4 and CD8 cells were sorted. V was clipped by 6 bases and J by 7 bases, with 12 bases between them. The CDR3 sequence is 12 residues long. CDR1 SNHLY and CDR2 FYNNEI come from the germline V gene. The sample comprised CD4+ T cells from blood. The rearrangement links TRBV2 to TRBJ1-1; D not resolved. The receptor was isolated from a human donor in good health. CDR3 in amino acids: CASRGGFGEAFF. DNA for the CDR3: TGTGCCAGCAGAGGTGGTTTTGGTGAAGCTTTCTTT.